These 15 T cell receptor beta chains share one sample of origin, sequenced in a study of beta chain features in type 1 diabetes. Sequencing targeted expressed TCRB transcripts, as all isolated RNA had been reverse transcribed. Assay used: immunoSEQ multiplex PCR; TCRdb lists only in-frame clones, some missing. The data hold roughly 610,000 clones, with roughly a sixth observed a single time. Source material: naive CD4+ T cells from blood. The receptors here all came from a man younger than 35 in good health.

The sample holds a few counts of this clone. The chain recombines TRBV29-1 with TRBJ2-7; 8 nucleotides agree with TRBD2. The germline CDR1 and CDR2 sequences are SQVTM and ANQGSEA. The trim removed 7 bases at V and 3 bases at J, leaving 2 bases unmatched. CDR3 length: 11 amino acids. CDR3: CSGREGYEQYF. In nucleotides, the CDR3 is TGCAGCGGTCGGGAGGGCTACGAGCAGTACTTC.

This clone was detected a few times. The V call is TRBV2, the J call TRBJ2-5, with D uncertain. The CDR3 spans 12 residues. Germline V gene lookup returns CDR1 SNHLY and CDR2 FYNNEI. CDR3 DNA: TGTGCTAACGGGCCAGGAGTGGAGACCCAGTACTTC. Translating it yields CANGPGVETQYF.

This clone occurred a few times. The CDR3 DNA reads as TGTGCCAGCAGCTTGAGTGGTCAGCCCCAGCATTTT. Translation: CASSLSGQPQHF. V is TRBV5-4 and J is TRBJ1-5, with no clear D. CDR1 is SGHNT and CDR2 is YYREEE in the germline V gene (reference sequence). V lost 1 base and J 6 bases, leaving 5 bases between the germline ends. This CDR3 comprises 12 residues. Together with reference TRBV5-4 and TRBJ1-5, the CDR3 gives the full variable domain: ETGVTQSPTHLIKTRGQQVTLRCSSQSGHNTVSWYQQALGQGPQFIFQYYREEENGRGNFPPRFSGLQFPNYSSELNVNALELDDSALYLCASSLSGQPQHFGDGTRLSIL.

This clone was observed a few times. The gene calls are TRBV27 and TRBJ2-4, with D possibly being TRBD1 or TRBD2 (5 bases each). The CDR3 loop spans 14 amino acids. V was cut by 5 bases and J by 2 bases, with 10 bases left in between. Germline CDR1 and CDR2: MNHEY and SMNVEV (reference sequence). The CDR3 reads CASSPWGTKNIQYF. As DNA, the CDR3 is TGTGCCAGCAGTCCCTGGGGGACCAAAAACATTCAGTACTTC.

The rearrangement links TRBV10-3 to TRBJ1-3, with D unclear. The V end lost 6 bases, the J end lost 0 bases, and 21 bases lay between the germline ends. CDR3 length: 18 residues. Germline V gene lookup returns CDR1 ENHRY and CDR2 SYGVKD. The CDR3 here is CAIRTGSLNLPSGNTIYF. The CDR3 coding sequence is TGTGCCATCAGGACGGGCAGCTTGAACCTACCCTCTGGAAACACCATATATTTT.

In this sample, this clone turned up a few times. The rearrangement uses TRBV7-6 and TRBJ2-3; 9 bases map to TRBD2. V was clipped by 7 bases and J by 6 bases; unmatched bases: 23. The CDR3 length is 19 residues. The germline CDR1 and CDR2 sequences are SGHVS and FNYEAQ. The chain's CDR3 is CASIKGTAGGRTSGDTQYF. The CDR3 nucleotides read TGTGCCAGCATCAAGGGGACAGCGGGAGGTCGAACCTCAGGGGATACGCAGTATTTT.

The chain has TRBV9 and TRBJ2-1, with TRBD2 matching 8 bases. This CDR3 spans 15 amino acids. Germline V gives CDR1 SGDLS, CDR2 YYNGEE. The V gene end was trimmed by 5 bases and the J gene end by 6 bases; junction bases not matched to a gene: 10. CDR3 sequence: CASRGRGGRSNEQFF. Written as DNA, the CDR3 is TGTGCCAGCAGGGGACGGGGGGGCCGGAGCAATGAGCAGTTCTTC.

This clone came up a few times. The rearrangement joins TRBV12-5 to TRBJ2-1; 8 bases map to TRBD1. Germline CDR1 is LGHNT and CDR2 is FRNRAP. The trim removed 0 bases at V and 7 bases at J, leaving 8 bases unmatched. This CDR3 contains 16 residues. This CDR3 is CASGLVPGGDRNEQFF. The CDR3 DNA reads TGTGCTAGTGGTTTGGTACCAGGGGGCGATCGGAATGAGCAGTTCTTC.

This clone appeared a few times. The chain employs TRBV10-3 and TRBJ2-7, with 7 nucleotides matching TRBD2. J was trimmed by 2 bases and V by 7 bases; bases with no gene match: 8. The CDR3 consists of 14 residues. Per germline, CDR1 ENHRY and CDR2 SYGVKD. CDR3 amino acids: CAIKPGTTPYEQYF. In nucleotides, the CDR3 is TGTGCCATCAAGCCAGGGACTACTCCCTACGAGCAGTACTTC.

The rearrangement joins TRBV15 to TRBJ1-3; D not certain. Germline V gene lookup returns CDR1 LNHNV and CDR2 YYDKDF (reference sequence). V was cut by 0 bases and J by 0 bases, with 9 bases left in between. CDR3 length equals 16 residues. The CDR3 here is CATSRDRVLSGNTIYF. The CDR3 DNA reads TGTGCCACCAGCAGAGATAGGGTCCTCTCTGGAAACACCATATATTTT.

The chain has TRBV9 and TRBJ1-2; D is ambiguous. Germline lookup yields CDR1 SGDLS and CDR2 YYNGEE. Deletions cut 0 bases from V and 5 bases from J, with 17 bases between. The CDR3 sequence is 16 residues long. This CDR3 reads CASSVADGTTNYGYTF. The CDR3 DNA sequence: TGTGCCAGCAGCGTAGCAGACGGAACAACCAATTATGGCTACACCTTC.

This clone was observed a handful of times. The V and J genes are TRBV5-4 and TRBJ2-5; 8 nucleotides line up with TRBD2. V dropped 4 bases and J dropped 2; count of bases not matched to a gene: 1. This CDR3 comprises 13 residues. Germline V CDR1 and CDR2: SGHNT, YYREEE (reference sequence). Here the CDR3 reads CASSREGQETQYF. The CDR3 DNA reads as TGTGCCAGCAGCCGGGAGGGACAAGAGACCCAGTACTTC.

This clone was picked up a small number of times. The J gene is TRBJ1-4, the V gene TRBV2; no definite D call. The CDR3 length is 15 residues. The V gene's germline CDR1 is SNHLY and CDR2 FYNNEI. Trimming pared 6 bases from V and 0 bases from J, leaving 11 bases between. CDR3 DNA sequence: TGTGCCAGCAGCCGAAACAGCGCAACTAATGAAAAACTGTTTTTT. Translated: CASSRNSATNEKLFF.

This clone showed up just a few times. Here the CDR3 reads CASSPPGNQPQHF. For the CDR3, the DNA is TGTGCCAGCAGCCCCCCTGGCAATCAGCCCCAGCATTTT. The chain employs TRBV7-9 and TRBJ1-5; D gene unclear. V gave up 5 bases and J gave up 2 bases, with 7 bases separating them. CDR1 is SEHNR, CDR2 FQNEAQ, per germline (reference sequence). The length of the CDR3 is 13 residues.

This chain connects TRBV6-6 to TRBJ2-7, with 9 bases identical to TRBD1. J was trimmed by 3 bases and V by 4 bases; bases with no gene match: 7. There are 15 residues in the CDR3. Germline CDR1 reads MNHNY; CDR2 reads SVGAGI (reference sequence). The DNA of the CDR3 is TGTGCCAGCAGTTCTGCCGGGACAGGGTTCTACGAGCAGTACTTC. Translated, it gives CASSSAGTGFYEQYF.